Below, 26 T cell receptor beta chains from the same sample are listed, as sequenced in a study of T cell responses to AZD1222 COVID-19 vaccine. Profiled with immunoSEQ multiplex PCR; TCRdb holds only in-frame clones, not every one. Of tens of thousands of clones in the sample, about 92% were seen once. The input for sequencing was peripheral blood, taken on day 0 of AZD1222 vaccination. Receptors originate from an adult in good health.

This clone was counted a few times. This rearrangement joins TRBV12-5 to TRBJ1-5, with unresolved D. The CDR3 is 11 residues long. Germline assignment: CDR1 LGHNT and CDR2 FRNRAP. The V gene lost 3 bases and the J gene lost 9 bases, with 6 bases spanning the gap. CDR3 protein: CASGFYGPQHF. The CDR3 coding sequence is TGTGCTAGTGGTTTTTATGGGCCCCAGCATTTT.

As concerns this clone: A read error may account for a junction end that differs from germline. V usage is TRBV5-4 and J usage is TRBJ2-7; 16 bases fit TRBD2. This CDR3 has 15 amino acids. Germline CDR1 and CDR2: SGHNT and YYREEE (reference sequence). The CDR3 spells CASSLLGLAGGPPHF. For the CDR3, the DNA is TGTGCCAGCAGCTTGTTGGGACTAGCGGGAGGGCCCCCCCACTTC. Full variable domain (outside the CDR3, taken from reference TRBV5-4 and TRBJ2-7): ETGVTQSPTHLIKTRGQQVTLRCSSQSGHNTVSWYQQALGQGPQFIFQYYREEENGRGNFPPRFSGLQFPNYSSELNVNALELDDSALYLCASSLLGLAGGPPHFGPGTRLTVT.

This clone showed up just once. This chain joins TRBV9 and TRBJ1-2, with D possibly TRBD1 on 6 matching bases. The CDR3 loop spans 15 amino acids. V was cut by 5 bases and J by 3 bases, with 17 bases left in between. From germline, CDR1 is SGDLS and CDR2 YYNGEE. CDR3 loop: CASRSADSLDYGYTF. The DNA of the CDR3 is TGTGCCAGCAGATCCGCGGACAGTTTAGACTATGGCTACACCTTC.

The chain uses TRBV15 and TRBJ1-4, with 10 bases fitting TRBD1. This CDR3 spans 16 amino acids. Germline values: CDR1 LNHNV, CDR2 YYDKDF (reference sequence). V gave up 2 bases and J gave up 8 bases; unmatched junction bases: 8. The chain's CDR3 is CATSRPRQGAGEKLFF. The CDR3 DNA is TGTGCCACCAGCAGACCACGACAGGGGGCAGGGGAAAAACTGTTTTTT.

The chain couples TRBV19 to TRBJ1-5, with 7 bases lining up with TRBD1. V gave up 4 bases and J gave up 1 base; unmatched junction bases: 4. The length of the CDR3 is 15 residues. Germline CDR1 reads LNHDA; CDR2 reads SQIVND (reference sequence). This CDR3 is CASSSAGGSNQPQHF. Here the CDR3 DNA reads TGTGCCAGTAGTAGCGCAGGGGGAAGCAATCAGCCCCAGCATTTT.

V and J are TRBV5-1 and TRBJ2-7; D not resolved. CDR1 is SGHRS and CDR2 is YFSETQ in the germline V gene. Trimming took 2 bases from V and 6 from J, leaving 12 bases between them. The CDR3 contains 13 residues. This CDR3 is CASSLGADGEQYF. The CDR3 DNA reads TGCGCCAGCAGCTTAGGTGCCGACGGCGAGCAGTACTTC.

This chain links TRBV18 with TRBJ1-4, with no clear D. The CDR3 has 13 residues. Germline CDR1 is KGHSH and CDR2 is LQKENI. Trimming took 5 bases from V and 0 from J, leaving 4 bases between them. CDR3 nucleotides: TGTGCCAGCTCATTTGCAACTAATGAAAAACTGTTTTTT. It translates to CASSFATNEKLFF.

The chain recombines TRBV5-1 with TRBJ1-4, with 7 nucleotides matching TRBD1. The junction had 10 bases not matched to a gene; V was cut back by 4 bases and J by 4 bases. The CDR3 sequence is 16 residues long. Germline V CDR1 and CDR2: SGHRS, YFSETQ. Here the CDR3 reads CASSHTTGSGNEKLFF. The CDR3 DNA reads TGCGCCAGCAGCCACACGACAGGGTCGGGTAATGAAAAACTGTTTTTT.

This clone is a singleton in its sample. The chain carries TRBV5-4 and TRBJ1-2, with a weak D call TRBD1 (6 bases). Germline V gene lookup returns CDR1 SGHNT and CDR2 YYREEE (reference sequence). The V end lost 0 bases, the J end lost 6 bases, and 12 bases lay between the germline ends. This CDR3 is 14 amino acids long. This CDR3 reads CASSLVGGGDGYTF. The DNA of the CDR3 is TGTGCCAGCAGCTTGGTGGGGGGCGGGGATGGCTACACCTTC.

V usage is TRBV5-6 and J usage is TRBJ1-1; D is unclear. Germline-derived CDR1 and CDR2 are SGHDT and YYEEEE. V shed 7 bases and J shed 3 bases, with 16 bases lying between them. The CDR3 runs to 14 residues. The CDR3 is CASAETGFDTEAFF. CDR3 DNA sequence: TGTGCCAGCGCCGAGACGGGGTTCGACACTGAAGCTTTCTTT.

In DNA form, the CDR3 reads TGTGCAAGTCGCTTCCGGGGGAGGGGAAGGAACGAGCAGTACTTC. Its protein is CASRFRGRGRNEQYF. The rearrangement joins TRBV12-2 to TRBJ2-7; the table's D call, TRBD2, has no DNA check behind it. TRBV12-2 is classified as a pseudogene. The CDR3 loop spans 15 amino acids.

The chain links TRBV29-1 to TRBJ1-1, with unresolved D. Trimming shortened V by 3 bases and J by 2 bases, and 7 bases separated the two germline ends. This CDR3 has 12 residues. The germline gives CDR1 SQVTM, CDR2 ANQGSEA. CDR3 amino acids: CSVDAGNTEAFF. CDR3 in DNA: TGCAGCGTTGATGCTGGAAACACTGAAGCTTTCTTT.

This chain connects TRBV5-1 to TRBJ2-6; D is possibly TRBD1 (5 bases). CDR1 is SGHRS and CDR2 is YFSETQ in the germline V gene. Trimming shortened V by 4 bases and J by 4 bases, and 24 bases separated the two germline ends. CDR3 size: 19 residues. The CDR3: CASSPVQGLERAGANVLTF. As DNA, the CDR3 is TGCGCCAGCAGCCCGGTGCAGGGTTTGGAACGAGCCGGGGCCAACGTCCTGACTTTC.

V and J are TRBV10-3 and TRBJ2-5; either TRBD1 or TRBD2 may supply D (5 bases each). Deletions cut 6 bases from V and 4 bases from J, with 15 bases between. This CDR3 spans 14 amino acids. In germline, CDR1 is ENHRY, CDR2 SYGVKD. The CDR3 spells CAIRNSGGGETQYF. The CDR3 nucleotides are TGTGCCATCAGGAACTCCGGTGGGGGAGAGACCCAGTACTTC.

The chain combines TRBV6-6 with TRBJ1-1, with D uncertain. Germline V lookup: CDR1 MNHNY, CDR2 SVGAGI (reference sequence). With 7 bases removed from V and 4 bases from J, the gap between germline ends came to 13 bases. This CDR3 comprises 13 residues. The CDR3 DNA reads TGTGCCAGCACAAAAGCTGACCTCACTGAAGCTTTCTTT. Protein: CASTKADLTEAFF.

In its sample, this clone was seen a few times. The V call is TRBV12-5, the J call TRBJ1-2; D gene ambiguous. CDR3 size: 15 residues. V dropped 3 bases and J dropped 0 bases, with 11 bases sitting between them. The germline CDR1 and CDR2 sequences are LGHNT and FRNRAP. CDR3 nucleotides: TGTGCTAGTGGTTTTGAGGGCTCCTCTAACTATGGCTACACCTTC. Translated: CASGFEGSSNYGYTF.

This clone was detected only once. J is TRBJ2-7 and V is TRBV7-9, with TRBD2 matching 7 bases. J gave up 0 bases and V 5 bases, and 10 bases lay outside the gene matches. This CDR3 is 16 amino acids long. Germline V gene lookup returns CDR1 SEHNR and CDR2 FQNEAQ (reference sequence). CDR3 sequence: CASSPTGRYSSYEQYF. The DNA of the CDR3 is TGTGCCAGCAGCCCAACCGGGAGGTACAGCTCCTACGAGCAGTACTTC.

This clone has only one observation. The chain joins TRBV3-1 (or the pseudogene TRBV3-2) to TRBJ2-1; D call uncertain. The CDR3 covers 11 residues. V was clipped by 1 base and J by 9 bases, with 4 bases between them. Germline V CDR1 and CDR2: LGHDT, YNNKEL (reference sequence). The CDR3 sequence is CASSQGGEQFF. The CDR3 DNA reads TGTGCCAGCAGCCAAGGCGGTGAGCAGTTCTTC.

V is TRBV19 and J is TRBJ1-2; no firm D call. CDR1 and CDR2 from the germline V gene are LNHDA and SQIVND (reference sequence). Between the trimmed V and J ends, which lost 5 bases and 1 base, there was a span of 14 bases. This CDR3 is 15 amino acids long. For the CDR3, the DNA is TGTGCCAGTAGTGAGGGCAGAGCCCATAACTATGGCTACACCTTC. Its protein is CASSEGRAHNYGYTF.

In DNA, the CDR3 is TGTGCCAGCAGCTCCGCTTGGAGGGACTACGAGCAGTACTTC. Its protein is CASSSAWRDYEQYF. The chain links TRBV11-3 to TRBJ2-7; possible D gene TRBD2, 6 bases. Trimming removed 4 bases at V and 3 bases at J, with 13 bases between. Per the germline V gene, CDR1 is SGHNT and CDR2 is YENEEA. This CDR3 spans 14 amino acids.

This chain joins TRBV5-5 and TRBJ1-3; perhaps TRBD1 as D (5 bases). This CDR3 comprises 16 residues. Germline V gene lookup returns CDR1 SGHKS and CDR2 YYEKEE (reference sequence). The V and J ends lost 2 bases and 0 bases respectively, with 12 bases between them. CDR3 in DNA: TGTGCCAGCAGCTTTCGACAGACATCCTCTGGAAACACCATATATTTT. It translates to CASSFRQTSSGNTIYF. Full variable domain (remainder filled in from reference TRBV5-5 and TRBJ1-3): DAGVTQSPTHLIKTRGQQVTLRCSPISGHKSVSWYQQVLGQGPQFIFQYYEKEERGRGNFPDRFSARQFPNYSSELNVNALLLGDSALYLCASSFRQTSSGNTIYFGEGSWLTVV.

The chain is built from TRBV18 and TRBJ2-7, with 9 bases aligning to TRBD1. Germline CDR1 reads KGHSH; CDR2 reads LQKENI. This CDR3 spans 15 amino acids. V trimming: 3 bases; J trimming: 5 bases; junction bases outside the gene matches: 8. The CDR3 nucleotides are TGTGCCAGCTCACCCCCGGACAGGGGTCCCCACGAGCAGTACTTC. Its translation is CASSPPDRGPHEQYF.

This clone appeared a single time. The chain employs TRBV3-1 (or the pseudogene TRBV3-2) and TRBJ2-5, with 10 bases lining up with TRBD2. There are 14 residues in the CDR3. Germline V gives CDR1 LGHDT, CDR2 YNNKEL (reference sequence). Trimming cost V 4 bases and J 5 bases; bases outside gene matches: 4. CDR3 sequence reads: CASSLAGGRETQYF. The CDR3 DNA reads as TGTGCCAGCAGCCTAGCGGGGGGTCGGGAGACCCAGTACTTC.

The gene calls are TRBV28 and TRBJ1-5; D is unclear. Germline loops: CDR1 MDHEN, CDR2 SYDVKM. The CDR3 sequence is 10 residues long. With 8 bases removed from V and 4 bases from J, the gap between germline ends came to 3 bases. The CDR3 DNA reads as TGTGCCAGCGATAATCAGCCCCAGCATTTT. Translated: CASDNQPQHF.

The rearrangement links TRBV6-1 to TRBJ1-1; D is unclear. CDR1 is MNHNS, CDR2 SASEGT, per germline. V gave up 0 bases and J gave up 1 base, with 9 bases separating them. CDR3 length: 15 residues. The CDR3 is CASSEASAGNTEAFF. For the CDR3, the DNA is TGTGCCAGCAGTGAAGCTAGTGCGGGGAACACTGAAGCTTTCTTT.

This chain connects TRBV19 to TRBJ1-2; D gene uncertain. Germline V gives CDR1 LNHDA, CDR2 SQIVND (reference sequence). Trimming shortened V by 5 bases and J by 7 bases, and 14 bases separated the two germline ends. This CDR3 has 13 amino acids. The CDR3: CASSESVERGYTF. CDR3 sequence (DNA): TGTGCCAGTAGTGAGTCTGTCGAACGTGGCTACACCTTC.